This entry lists 14 T cell receptor beta chains sequenced from one sample in a study of shared clonotypes between healthy human individuals (TCRdb year 2020). The library was prepared using the immunoSEQ multiplex PCR assay. TCRdb mirrors the immuneACCESS table, restricted to in-frame sequences. Some clones are absent from its copies; in checked studies, under half trace to an unresolved V gene, and the reason for the others is unknown. The table for this sample lists 2 million to 2.5 million clones; 90% to 95% of them were counted only once. The ten largest clones represent approximately 0.4% of the sample. Sequenced material: naive CD4+ T cells from PBMCs. The cell subset or site label of this sample denotes: CD45RA+ positively selected. The receptors derive from a man between 18 and 35 years old in good health. Some clones in this sample may be carry-over from other donors' samples.

The rearrangement uses TRBV7-2 and TRBJ2-3; TRBD1 matches 9 bases. CDR1 is SGHTA, CDR2 FQGNSA, per germline. V lost 7 bases and J lost 8; bases outside the gene matches: 13. The CDR3 consists of 15 residues. CDR3 sequence (DNA): TGTGCCAGCAACACCGGGACAGGGTCTTTGGGTACGCAGTATTTT. Amino acids: CASNTGTGSLGTQYF.

The V and J genes are TRBV2 and TRBJ1-2, with 9 bases aligning to TRBD1. CDR1 is SNHLY, CDR2 FYNNEI, per germline. V lost 6 bases, J lost 6 bases, and 5 bases stayed unmatched. The CDR3 has 13 amino acids. The CDR3 nucleotides read TGTGCCAGCAGCATACAGGGGGCGAATGGCTACACCTTC. Amino acid sequence: CASSIQGANGYTF.

Notes on this clone: Other nucleotide sequences from this sample produce the same CDR3. The J gene is TRBJ2-2, the V gene TRBV6-1; perhaps TRBD1 as D (5 bases). Looked up from germline, CDR1 is MNHNS and CDR2 is SASEGT. The CDR3 has 15 amino acids. V gave up 6 bases and J gave up 0 bases, with 11 bases separating them. The DNA for the CDR3 is TGTGCCAGCAGCGCCGACAGAGCGAACACCGGGGAGCTGTTTTTT. Protein: CASSADRANTGELFF.

This chain links TRBV27 with TRBJ2-3; D ambiguous. CDR1 and CDR2 (germline): MNHEY, SMNVEV (reference sequence). The CDR3 sequence is 15 residues long. With 3 bases removed from V and 0 bases from J, the gap between germline ends came to 10 bases. CDR3 nucleotides: TGTGCCAGCAGTTTTAAGGATTGGAGCACAGATACGCAGTATTTT. It is translated as CASSFKDWSTDTQYF.

J is TRBJ1-3 and V is TRBV19; 7 positions match TRBD1. Germline CDR1 reads LNHDA; CDR2 reads SQIVND (reference sequence). The CDR3 covers 15 residues. The trim removed 3 bases at V and 4 bases at J, leaving 6 bases unmatched. The CDR3 coding sequence is TGTGCCAGTAGTATCCGGACAGGTACCGGAAACACCATATATTTT. Protein: CASSIRTGTGNTIYF.

The rearrangement joins TRBV5-1 to TRBJ1-1; D is unclear. Germline loops: CDR1 SGHRS, CDR2 YFSETQ. The CDR3 covers 14 residues. V dropped 1 base and J dropped 5 bases, with 12 bases sitting between them. CDR3 protein: CASSLPAAGTEAFF. As DNA, the CDR3 is TGCGCCAGCAGCTTGCCAGCCGCAGGAACTGAAGCTTTCTTT.

The chain recombines TRBV5-1 with TRBJ2-3; D is possibly TRBD1 (6 bases). Per germline, CDR1 SGHRS and CDR2 YFSETQ. This CDR3 comprises 13 residues. The V and J ends lost 2 bases and 6 bases respectively, with 10 bases between them. The CDR3 region is CASSLNREDTQYF. Here the CDR3 DNA reads TGCGCCAGCAGCTTAAACAGGGAGGATACGCAGTATTTT.

The V gene is TRBV28, the J gene TRBJ2-7; D is perhaps TRBD1 (6 bases). Germline-derived CDR1 and CDR2 are MDHEN and SYDVKM. The CDR3 contains 15 residues. Trimming left V 2 bases short and J 3 bases short, with 14 bases between. The CDR3 sequence: CASSLRQGTIYEQYF. The CDR3 DNA sequence: TGTGCCAGCAGTTTACGGCAGGGGACGATCTACGAGCAGTACTTC.

The chain has TRBV28 and TRBJ2-7, with 8 bases aligning to TRBD1. V trimming: 6 bases; J trimming: 2 bases; junction bases outside the gene matches: 9. CDR1 is MDHEN and CDR2 is SYDVKM in the germline V gene. This CDR3 region has 15 residues. CDR3 sequence (DNA): TGTGCCAGCAGCTCCCAGTCACAGGGGGCCTACGAGCAGTACTTC. Protein product: CASSSQSQGAYEQYF.

The chain is built from TRBV6-5 and TRBJ2-3; D not resolved. Germline CDR1 reads MNHEY; CDR2 reads SVGAGI. The CDR3 totals 15 residues. The V gene lost 2 bases and the J gene lost 0 bases, with 9 bases spanning the gap. Here the CDR3 DNA reads TGTGCCAGCAGTTACGTCCGTGGAAGCACAGATACGCAGTATTTT. It translates to CASSYVRGSTDTQYF.

V usage is TRBV5-4 and J usage is TRBJ1-4; D may be TRBD1 (6 bases). V lost 4 bases to trimming and J lost 5 bases, with 12 bases between them. The CDR3 totals 14 residues. In germline, CDR1 is SGHNT, CDR2 YYREEE (reference sequence). CDR3 in DNA: TGTGCCAGCAGCCCTGTGCAGGGGAATGAAAAACTGTTTTTT. Its translation: CASSPVQGNEKLFF.

The genes are TRBV4-1 and TRBJ1-2; no clear D. The CDR3 is made up of 14 amino acids. The V gene lost 1 base and the J gene lost 5 bases, with 11 bases spanning the gap. The V gene's germline CDR1 is MGHRA and CDR2 YSYEKL. CDR3 in DNA: TGCGCCAGCAGCCAAGTGCAGGAGTGGTATGGCTACACCTTC. Translating gives CASSQVQEWYGYTF.

This chain links TRBV10-2 with TRBJ2-7; 10 bases fit TRBD2. V was pared by 11 bases and J by 2 bases, with 18 bases of the junction left unmatched. This CDR3 comprises 17 residues. Germline-derived CDR1 and CDR2 are WSHSY and SAAADI. For the CDR3, the DNA is TGCGCCCAAGACCCGGGGGTCCTAGCGGGAGTCGCCTACGAGCAGTACTTC. Its translation: CAQDPGVLAGVAYEQYF.

The rearrangement links TRBV29-1 to TRBJ2-3; D is unresolved. The CDR3 runs to 15 residues. Germline CDR1 SQVTM, CDR2 ANQGSEA. The V end was cut by 6 bases, the J end by 7 bases, with 23 bases between. Here the CDR3 DNA reads TGCAGCGTCCCCGACACTACCTCCGGCTTTAATACGCAGTATTTT. Translated: CSVPDTTSGFNTQYF.